Described below is a single T cell receptor (beta chain) sequence and its context. The source of the sample is a study of blood T cell repertoires in COVID-19. Study-level information: PBMCs, B-cell-depleted T cells, or T cells were the source of the cDNA or gDNA that made up the material.

Patients in Seattle were enrolled during active infection, then followed longitudinally. Libraries were prepared by immunoSEQ multiplex PCR; TCRdb keeps only in-frame clonotypes and omits some of them. The data show about 330,000 clones, roughly 86% seen once. The CDR3 covers 13 residues. CDR1 and CDR2 from the germline V gene are SGHNT and YYREEE (reference sequence). Trimming removed 2 bases at V and 8 bases at J, with 13 bases between. The chain is built from TRBV5-4 and TRBJ1-2; D might be TRBD1 (5 bases). The sequenced sample was peripheral blood. The sequence was collected from a man aged 25-45 years with COVID-19, enrolled during active disease. The CDR3 is CASSLRGRRGYTF. The DNA of the CDR3 is TGTGCCAGCAGCTTAAGGGGCCGGCGGGGCTACACCTTC.